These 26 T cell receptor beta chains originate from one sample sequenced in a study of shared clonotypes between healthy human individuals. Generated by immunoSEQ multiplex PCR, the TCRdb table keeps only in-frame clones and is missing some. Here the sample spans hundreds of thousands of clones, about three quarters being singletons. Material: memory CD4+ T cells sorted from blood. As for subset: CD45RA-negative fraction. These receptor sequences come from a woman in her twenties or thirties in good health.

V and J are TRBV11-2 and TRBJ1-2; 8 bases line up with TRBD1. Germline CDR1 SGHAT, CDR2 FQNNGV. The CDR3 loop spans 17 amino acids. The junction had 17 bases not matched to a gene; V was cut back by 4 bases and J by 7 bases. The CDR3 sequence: CASSSLDGVQGARGYTF. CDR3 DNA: TGTGCCAGCAGCTCCCTAGATGGGGTTCAGGGGGCGCGTGGCTACACCTTC.

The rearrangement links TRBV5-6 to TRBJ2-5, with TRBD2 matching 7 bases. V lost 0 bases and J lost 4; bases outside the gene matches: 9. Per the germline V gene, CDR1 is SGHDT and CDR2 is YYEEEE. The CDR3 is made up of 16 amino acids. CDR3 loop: CASSLALGLEAETQYF. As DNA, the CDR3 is TGTGCCAGCAGCTTGGCATTAGGACTAGAGGCAGAGACCCAGTACTTC.

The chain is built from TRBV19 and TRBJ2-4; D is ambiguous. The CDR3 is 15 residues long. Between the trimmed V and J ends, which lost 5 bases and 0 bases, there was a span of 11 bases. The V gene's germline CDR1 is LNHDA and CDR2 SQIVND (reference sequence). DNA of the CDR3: TGTGCCAGTAGTCCTGCCAGCACAGCCAAAAACATTCAGTACTTC. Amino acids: CASSPASTAKNIQYF.

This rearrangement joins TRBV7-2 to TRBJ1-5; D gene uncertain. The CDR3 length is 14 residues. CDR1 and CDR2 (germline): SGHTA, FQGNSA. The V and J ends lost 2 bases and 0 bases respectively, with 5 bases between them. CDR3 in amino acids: CASSLKVSNQPQHF. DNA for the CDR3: TGTGCCAGCAGCTTAAAGGTTAGCAATCAGCCCCAGCATTTT.

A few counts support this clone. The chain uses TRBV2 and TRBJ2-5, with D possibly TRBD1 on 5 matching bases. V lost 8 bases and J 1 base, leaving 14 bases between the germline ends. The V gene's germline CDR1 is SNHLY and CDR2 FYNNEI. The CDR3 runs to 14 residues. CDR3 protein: CASRRTDIQETQYF. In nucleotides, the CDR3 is TGTGCCAGCCGCAGAACGGACATCCAAGAGACCCAGTACTTC.

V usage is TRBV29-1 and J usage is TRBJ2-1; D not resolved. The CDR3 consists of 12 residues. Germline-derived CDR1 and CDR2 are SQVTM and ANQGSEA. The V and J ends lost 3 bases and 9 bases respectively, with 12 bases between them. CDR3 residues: CSVEGSSAEQFF. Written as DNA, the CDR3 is TGCAGCGTTGAGGGTAGCTCGGCTGAGCAGTTCTTC.

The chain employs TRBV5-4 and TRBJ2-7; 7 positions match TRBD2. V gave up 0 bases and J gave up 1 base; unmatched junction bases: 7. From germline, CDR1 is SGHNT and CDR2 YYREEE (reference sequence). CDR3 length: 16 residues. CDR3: CASSLAGGSASYEQYF. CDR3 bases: TGTGCCAGCAGCTTGGCCGGCGGGAGCGCTTCCTACGAGCAGTACTTC.

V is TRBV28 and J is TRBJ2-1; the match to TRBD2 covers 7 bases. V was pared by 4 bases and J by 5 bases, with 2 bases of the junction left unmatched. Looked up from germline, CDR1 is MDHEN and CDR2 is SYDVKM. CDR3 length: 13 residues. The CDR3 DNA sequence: TGTGCCAGCAGTTGGACTAGGAACAATGAGCAGTTCTTC. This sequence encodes CASSWTRNNEQFF.

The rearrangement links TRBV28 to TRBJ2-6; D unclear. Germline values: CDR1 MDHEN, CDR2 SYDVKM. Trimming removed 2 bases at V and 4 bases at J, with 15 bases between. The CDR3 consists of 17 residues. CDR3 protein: CASSLESRATGANVLTF. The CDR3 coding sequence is TGTGCCAGCAGTTTAGAGAGCAGAGCTACCGGGGCCAACGTCCTGACTTTC.

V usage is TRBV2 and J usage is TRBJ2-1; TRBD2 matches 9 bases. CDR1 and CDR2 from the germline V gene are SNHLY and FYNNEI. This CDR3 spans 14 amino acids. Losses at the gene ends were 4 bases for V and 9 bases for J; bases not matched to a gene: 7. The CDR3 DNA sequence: TGTGCCAGCAGTGCCGGGACTAGCTTCCTTGAGCAGTTCTTC. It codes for CASSAGTSFLEQFF.

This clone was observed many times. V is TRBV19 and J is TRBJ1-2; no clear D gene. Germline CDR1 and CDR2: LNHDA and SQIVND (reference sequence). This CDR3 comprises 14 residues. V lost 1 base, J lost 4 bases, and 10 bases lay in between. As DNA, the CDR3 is TGTGCCAGTAGTATAGGTACTGCTGTCTATGGCTACACCTTC. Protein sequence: CASSIGTAVYGYTF.

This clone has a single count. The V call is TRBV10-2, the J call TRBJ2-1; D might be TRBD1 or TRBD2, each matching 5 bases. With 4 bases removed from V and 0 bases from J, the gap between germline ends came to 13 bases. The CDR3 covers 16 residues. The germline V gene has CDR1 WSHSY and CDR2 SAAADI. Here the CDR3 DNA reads TGCGCCAGCAGTGGTTTAGGGACGAGCTCCTACAATGAGCAGTTCTTC. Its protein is CASSGLGTSSYNEQFF.

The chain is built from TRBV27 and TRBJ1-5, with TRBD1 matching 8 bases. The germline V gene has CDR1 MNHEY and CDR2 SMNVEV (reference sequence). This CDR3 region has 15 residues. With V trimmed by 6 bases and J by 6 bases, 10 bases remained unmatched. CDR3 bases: TGTGCCAGCAGGCCAATGGACAGGGTTGTTCAGCCCCAGCATTTT. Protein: CASRPMDRVVQPQHF.

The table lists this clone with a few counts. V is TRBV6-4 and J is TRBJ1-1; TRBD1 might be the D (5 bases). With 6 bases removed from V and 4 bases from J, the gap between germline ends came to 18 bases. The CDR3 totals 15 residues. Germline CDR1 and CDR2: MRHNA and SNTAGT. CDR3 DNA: TGTGCCAGCAGGACTAAAAGGAGGGGAGGCACTGAAGCTTTCTTT. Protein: CASRTKRRGGTEAFF.

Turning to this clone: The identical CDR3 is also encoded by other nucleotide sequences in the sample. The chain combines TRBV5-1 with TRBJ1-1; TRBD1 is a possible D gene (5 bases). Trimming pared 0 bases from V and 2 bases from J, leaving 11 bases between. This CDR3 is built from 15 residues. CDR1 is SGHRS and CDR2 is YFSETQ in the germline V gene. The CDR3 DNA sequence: TGCGCCAGCAGCTTGGCCGGGACGGGTAACACTGAAGCTTTCTTT. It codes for CASSLAGTGNTEAFF.

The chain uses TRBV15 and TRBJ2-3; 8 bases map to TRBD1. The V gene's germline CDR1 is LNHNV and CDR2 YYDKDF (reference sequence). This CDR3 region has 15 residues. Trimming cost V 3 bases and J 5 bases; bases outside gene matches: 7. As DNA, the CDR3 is TGTGCCACCAGCAGTGGACAGGGTGTAGGAGATACGCAGTATTTT. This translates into CATSSGQGVGDTQYF.

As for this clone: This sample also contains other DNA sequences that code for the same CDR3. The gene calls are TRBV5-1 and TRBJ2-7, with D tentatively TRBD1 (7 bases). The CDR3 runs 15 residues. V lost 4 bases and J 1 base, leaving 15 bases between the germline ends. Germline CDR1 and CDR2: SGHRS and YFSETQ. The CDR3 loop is CASSPGDRDSYEQYF. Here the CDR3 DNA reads TGCGCCAGCAGCCCGGGGGACAGAGATTCCTACGAGCAGTACTTC.

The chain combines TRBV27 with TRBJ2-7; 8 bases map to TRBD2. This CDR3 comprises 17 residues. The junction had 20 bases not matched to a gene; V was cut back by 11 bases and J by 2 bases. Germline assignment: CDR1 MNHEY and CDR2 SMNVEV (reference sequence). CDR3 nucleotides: TGTGCCGGCCCGTCAGCGGGAGAGATACCAGCAGCCTACGAGCAGTACTTC. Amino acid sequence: CAGPSAGEIPAAYEQYF.

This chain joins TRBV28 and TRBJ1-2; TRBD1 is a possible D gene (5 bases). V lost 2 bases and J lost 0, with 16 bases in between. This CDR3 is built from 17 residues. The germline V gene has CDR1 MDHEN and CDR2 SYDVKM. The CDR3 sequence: CASSLNSAGYANYGYTF. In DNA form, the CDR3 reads TGTGCCAGCAGTTTAAATTCGGCAGGGTATGCTAACTATGGCTACACCTTC.

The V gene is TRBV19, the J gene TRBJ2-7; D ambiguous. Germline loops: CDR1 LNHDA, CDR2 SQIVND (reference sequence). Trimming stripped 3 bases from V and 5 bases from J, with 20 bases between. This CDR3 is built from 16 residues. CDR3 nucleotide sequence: TGTGCCAGTAGTATGAAACCCCTAGAGGTCTTCCACGAGCAGTACTTC. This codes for CASSMKPLEVFHEQYF.

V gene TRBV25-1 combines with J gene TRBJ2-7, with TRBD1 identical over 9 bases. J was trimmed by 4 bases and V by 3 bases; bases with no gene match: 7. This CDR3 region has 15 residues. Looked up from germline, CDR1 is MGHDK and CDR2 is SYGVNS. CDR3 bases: TGTGCCAGCAGTGACTCCGGGACAGGGCTTTACGAGCAGTACTTC. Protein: CASSDSGTGLYEQYF.

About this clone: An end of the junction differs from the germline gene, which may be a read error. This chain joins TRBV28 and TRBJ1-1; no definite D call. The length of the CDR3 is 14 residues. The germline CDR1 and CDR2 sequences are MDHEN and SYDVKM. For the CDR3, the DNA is TGTGCCAGCACTTTATCCGGAATGAACACTGAAGCTTTCTTT. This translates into CASTLSGMNTEAFF.

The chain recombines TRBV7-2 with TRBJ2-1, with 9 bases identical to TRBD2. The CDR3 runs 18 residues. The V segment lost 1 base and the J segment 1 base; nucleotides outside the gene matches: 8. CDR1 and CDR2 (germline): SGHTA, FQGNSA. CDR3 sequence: CASSLEDSGRGSYNEQFF. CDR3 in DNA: TGTGCCAGCAGCTTAGAGGATAGCGGGAGAGGGTCCTACAATGAGCAGTTCTTC.

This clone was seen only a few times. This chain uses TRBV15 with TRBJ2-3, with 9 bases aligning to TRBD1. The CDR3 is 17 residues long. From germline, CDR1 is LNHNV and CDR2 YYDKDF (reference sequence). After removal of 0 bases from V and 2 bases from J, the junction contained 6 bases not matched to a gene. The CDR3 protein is CATSREGTGPNTDTQYF. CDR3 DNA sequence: TGTGCCACCAGCAGAGAAGGGACAGGGCCAAACACAGATACGCAGTATTTT.

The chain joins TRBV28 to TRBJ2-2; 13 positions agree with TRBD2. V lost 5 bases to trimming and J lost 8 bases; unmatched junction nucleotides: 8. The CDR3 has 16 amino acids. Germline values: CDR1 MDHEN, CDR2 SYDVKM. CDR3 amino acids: CASSLAGLAGEGELFF. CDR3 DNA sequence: TGTGCCAGCAGTCTAGCCGGACTAGCGGGAGAAGGGGAGCTGTTTTTT.

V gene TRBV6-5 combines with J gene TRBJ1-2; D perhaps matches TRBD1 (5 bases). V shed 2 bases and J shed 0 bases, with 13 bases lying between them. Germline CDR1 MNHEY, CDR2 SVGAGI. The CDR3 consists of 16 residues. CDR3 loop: CASSYRGSGTNYGYTF. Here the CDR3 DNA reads TGTGCCAGCAGTTACAGGGGATCCGGAACTAACTATGGCTACACCTTC.